A single sample is the source of the 19 T cell receptor beta chains below, sequenced in a study of somatic mutations in cytotoxic T cells in rheumatoid arthritis. TCRdb's table, derived via immunoSEQ multiplex PCR, lists solely in-frame clones and lacks some. The repertoire holds about 12,000 clones, roughly 74% seen once, with under 14% in the top ten. Sequenced input: CD8+ T cells sorted from blood. These receptors were taken from a woman aged 40 to 55 in good health.

This chain uses TRBV9 with TRBJ1-4; D remains unclear. This CDR3 has 16 amino acids. Trimming took off 0 bases at V and 0 bases at J, with 9 bases between the two ends. In germline, CDR1 is SGDLS, CDR2 YYNGEE. The CDR3 DNA sequence: TGTGCCAGCAGCGTAGCAGGATCTGCAACTAATGAAAAACTGTTTTTT. This translates into CASSVAGSATNEKLFF.

The chain employs TRBV9 and TRBJ2-1, with a possible D match to TRBD2 (6 bases). The CDR3 is 15 residues long. CDR1 is SGDLS, CDR2 YYNGEE, per germline. V was pared by 0 bases and J by 5 bases, with 12 bases between. The chain's CDR3 is CASSVVAGSDNEQFF. As DNA, the CDR3 is TGTGCCAGCAGCGTAGTCGCGGGGTCAGACAATGAGCAGTTCTTC.

The chain is built from TRBV27 and TRBJ2-3; D is unclear. In germline, CDR1 is MNHEY, CDR2 SMNVEV (reference sequence). The CDR3 covers 13 residues. With 2 bases removed from V and 4 bases from J, the gap between germline ends came to 7 bases. This chain's CDR3 is CASSLLSADTQYF. DNA for the CDR3: TGTGCCAGCAGTTTACTAAGCGCAGATACGCAGTATTTT.

V and J are TRBV7-9 and TRBJ1-2; tentative D call: TRBD1 (5 bases). The V and J ends lost 5 bases and 0 bases respectively, with 16 bases between them. Germline V gives CDR1 SEHNR, CDR2 FQNEAQ (reference sequence). The CDR3 totals 16 residues. The CDR3 spells CASSTPTGGSNYGYTF. The CDR3 region has the DNA TGTGCCAGCAGCACACCTACGGGGGGGTCTAACTATGGCTACACCTTC.

This clone was seen a single time. The rearrangement uses TRBV11-2 and TRBJ2-1, with TRBD2 as a possible D gene (5 bases). Germline CDR1 and CDR2: SGHAT and FQNNGV. The V and J ends lost 4 bases and 4 bases respectively, with 8 bases between them. The CDR3 loop spans 13 amino acids. The CDR3 is CASSSGLYNEQFF. DNA for the CDR3: TGTGCCAGCAGCTCCGGACTGTACAATGAGCAGTTCTTC.

The CDR3 is CASSLGGPTYEQYF. CDR3 nucleotides: TGCGCCAGCAGCTTGGGTGGGCCTACCTACGAGCAGTACTTC. The rearrangement joins TRBV5-1 to TRBJ2-7, with D unclear. CDR1 and CDR2 (germline): SGHRS, YFSETQ. The CDR3 covers 14 residues. Trimming removed 0 bases from V and 2 bases from J, with 9 bases in between.

This sequence joins TRBV7-9 and TRBJ2-7; D is perhaps TRBD2 (6 bases). Germline values: CDR1 SEHNR, CDR2 FQNEAQ (reference sequence). Trimming pared 5 bases from V and 3 bases from J, leaving 17 bases between. The CDR3 loop spans 15 amino acids. The CDR3 DNA follows: TGTGCCAGCAGCATGGGGGGTACGACCTTCTACGAGCAGTACTTC. This sequence encodes CASSMGGTTFYEQYF.

This clone has just a few counts. This chain connects TRBV27 to TRBJ1-1, with D possibly TRBD1 on 5 matching bases. Germline CDR1 MNHEY, CDR2 SMNVEV (reference sequence). Trimming pared 5 bases from V and 4 bases from J, leaving 20 bases between. The CDR3 runs 16 residues. In nucleotides, the CDR3 is TGTGCCAGCAGTCCCCCGGGGATGGGGCCAGGCACTGAAGCTTTCTTT. Its protein is CASSPPGMGPGTEAFF.

The chain joins TRBV6-1 to TRBJ2-5; TRBD2 aligns across 11 bases. Germline V gene sequence: CDR1 MNHNS, CDR2 SASEGT. The CDR3 length is 14 residues. V lost 1 base, J lost 10 bases, and 5 bases stayed unmatched. In DNA, the CDR3 is TGTGCCAGCAGTGAAGAAACTAGCGGGGGTCTCCAGTACTTC. Translating it yields CASSEETSGGLQYF.

The chain joins TRBV25-1 to TRBJ1-2; tentatively, D is TRBD1 (5 bases). Germline-derived CDR1 and CDR2 are MGHDK and SYGVNS. CDR3 length equals 13 residues. Deletions cut 3 bases from V and 6 bases from J, with 11 bases between. The chain's CDR3 is CASSDRGVDGYTF. CDR3 nucleotides: TGTGCCAGCAGTGATCGGGGGGTGGATGGCTACACCTTC.

Comments on this clone: Additional DNA sequences in this sample encode the identical CDR3. The chain links TRBV15 to TRBJ2-5, with 10 bases lining up with TRBD2. CDR1 LNHNV and CDR2 YYDKDF come from the germline V gene (reference sequence). Losses at the gene ends were 8 bases for V and 1 base for J; bases not matched to a gene: 1. The CDR3 is 13 residues long. The CDR3 sequence: CATRLAGQETQYF. For the CDR3, the DNA is TGTGCCACCCGACTAGCGGGCCAAGAGACCCAGTACTTC.

The chain joins TRBV7-3 to TRBJ2-3, with D maybe TRBD2 (6 bases). V lost 5 bases to trimming and J lost 2 bases, with 11 bases between them. This CDR3 region has 14 residues. CDR1 and CDR2 from the germline V gene are SGHTA and FQGTGA. CDR3 sequence reads: CASSVSSATDTQYF. As DNA, the CDR3 is TGTGCCAGCAGCGTCTCTAGCGCCACAGATACGCAGTATTTT.

The J gene is TRBJ1-1, the V gene TRBV9; D perhaps matches TRBD1 (6 bases). V lost 3 bases and J lost 4, with 10 bases in between. Germline V CDR1 and CDR2: SGDLS, YYNGEE. The CDR3 is 13 amino acids. CDR3 nucleotides: TGTGCCAGCAGCGCGGGGGCCGCCACTGAAGCTTTCTTT. This encodes CASSAGAATEAFF. Drawing the rest from reference TRBV9 and TRBJ1-1, the complete variable domain is DSGVTQTPKHLITATGQRVTLRCSPRSGDLSVYWYQQSLDQGLQFLIQYYNGEERAKGNILERFSAQQFPDLHSELNLSSLELGDSALYFCASSAGAATEAFFGQGTRLTVV.

V gene TRBV4-1 combines with J gene TRBJ2-1; possibly TRBD2 for D (5 bases). This CDR3 has 14 residues. V was shortened by 1 base and J by 5 bases, with 9 bases between the two germline ends. Per the germline V gene, CDR1 is MGHRA and CDR2 is YSYEKL. The CDR3 DNA reads TGCGCCAGCAGCCAAGTTGGGAGTAACAATGAGCAGTTCTTC. Its protein product is CASSQVGSNNEQFF.

The chain combines TRBV11-3 with TRBJ2-2; no clear D gene. Per germline, CDR1 SGHNT and CDR2 YENEEA. The CDR3 length is 15 residues. V shed 5 bases and J shed 0 bases, with 10 bases lying between them. The CDR3 here is CASSPNRPNTGELFF. The CDR3 bases are TGTGCCAGCAGCCCTAACCGGCCGAACACCGGGGAGCTGTTTTTT.

The chain has TRBV5-4 and TRBJ1-2; D unclear. The CDR3 is 14 residues long. Germline V CDR1 and CDR2: SGHNT, YYREEE (reference sequence). V lost 0 bases, J lost 2 bases, and 8 bases lay in between. The CDR3 DNA follows: TGTGCCAGCAGCTTGGAGACCGTGAACTATGGCTACACCTTC. Translated, it gives CASSLETVNYGYTF.

The CDR3 loop reads CASSIGLEIAENTGELFF. The CDR3, as DNA: TGTGCCAGTAGTATTGGCCTTGAGATAGCGGAGAACACCGGGGAGCTGTTTTTT. The rearrangement joins TRBV19 to TRBJ2-2, with a weak D call TRBD2 (6 bases). The V gene lost 3 bases and the J gene lost 1 base, with 18 bases spanning the gap. This CDR3 contains 18 residues. Germline assignment: CDR1 LNHDA and CDR2 SQIVND (reference sequence).

The CDR3 bases are TGTGCCACCAGCCAAGGCAGGGCCGGCACCGGGGAGCTGTTTTTT. Its translation is CATSQGRAGTGELFF. The chain uses TRBV15 and TRBJ2-2, with a weak D call TRBD1 (5 bases). V was clipped by 5 bases and J by 4 bases, with 14 bases between them. This CDR3 spans 15 amino acids. In germline, CDR1 is LNHNV, CDR2 YYDKDF (reference sequence).

The rearrangement uses TRBV9 and TRBJ1-2; D call uncertain. CDR3 size: 14 residues. Looked up from germline, CDR1 is SGDLS and CDR2 is YYNGEE. Trimming took 0 bases from V and 11 from J, leaving 17 bases between them. The CDR3 spells CASSVEEATPKYTF. The CDR3 DNA reads TGTGCCAGCAGCGTAGAGGAGGCAACTCCGAAGTACACCTTC.